The next 13 T cell receptor beta chains were all read from a single sample in a study of cytomegalovirus exposure and HLA in healthy donors. The PCR used 60 Vbeta and 13 Jbeta primers. Libraries were prepared by immunoSEQ multiplex PCR; TCRdb keeps only in-frame clonotypes and omits some of them. Among 150,000 to 200,000 clones listed, approximately 84% were seen once. The sequencing input was PBMCs. The receptor set was obtained from a female donor in good health and CMV-seronegative.

The rearrangement joins TRBV7-2 to TRBJ1-2; D might be TRBD1 (6 bases). Germline CDR1 is SGHTA and CDR2 is FQGNSA. Trimming removed 0 bases from V and 6 bases from J, with 20 bases in between. The CDR3 spans 17 residues. CDR3 sequence: CASSLAPTGRLRNGYTF. The CDR3 DNA sequence: TGTGCCAGCAGCTTAGCGCCGACAGGCCGCCTACGAAATGGCTACACCTTC.

Written as DNA, the CDR3 is TGTGCCAGCAGTTATTTCGGGCTAGCCCAAGAGACCCAGTACTTC. Protein product: CASSYFGLAQETQYF. The V gene is TRBV6-5, the J gene TRBJ2-5, with a tentative D call TRBD2 (5 bases). The V end was cut by 3 bases, the J end by 1 base, with 12 bases between. This CDR3 region has 15 residues. CDR1 is MNHEY, CDR2 SVGAGI, per germline.

The chain couples TRBV25-1 to TRBJ2-7; 9 bases fit TRBD2. Trimming took 7 bases from V and 7 from J; bases not matched to a gene: 8. The CDR3 covers 13 residues. CDR1 is MGHDK, CDR2 SYGVNS, per germline. CDR3 nucleotide sequence: TGTGCCAGCATCTGCGGGAGGGCGTGGGAGCAGTACTTC. Translating it yields CASICGRAWEQYF.

This clone has more than one count but fewer than ten. The V call is TRBV18, the J call TRBJ2-7, with TRBD1 matching over 9 bases. Germline CDR1 KGHSH, CDR2 LQKENI. The CDR3 spans 14 residues. Losses at the gene ends were 2 bases for V and 6 bases for J; bases not matched to a gene: 5. CDR3 sequence (DNA): TGTGCCAGCTCACCAAGGGGACAGGGCGGCGAGCAGTACTTC. Translated: CASSPRGQGGEQYF.

This chain joins TRBV28 and TRBJ2-7; 7 nucleotides align to TRBD1. The CDR3 length is 13 residues. From germline, CDR1 is MDHEN and CDR2 SYDVKM. With V trimmed by 4 bases and J by 2 bases, 2 bases remained unmatched. CDR3 bases: TGTGCCAGCAGTTGGACAGGAGCCTACGAGCAGTACTTC. It specifies CASSWTGAYEQYF.

The genes are TRBV5-4 and TRBJ2-1; the D is unclear. There are 16 residues in the CDR3. CDR1 SGHNT and CDR2 YYREEE come from the germline V gene (reference sequence). The germline V and J ends were trimmed by 4 bases and 0 bases, with 14 bases remaining between them. The CDR3 is CASSPRVQSSYNEQFF. As DNA, the CDR3 is TGTGCCAGCAGCCCCCGGGTTCAAAGCTCCTACAATGAGCAGTTCTTC. The entire variable domain, with the rest obtained from reference TRBV5-4 and TRBJ2-1, is as follows: ETGVTQSPTHLIKTRGQQVTLRCSSQSGHNTVSWYQQALGQGPQFIFQYYREEENGRGNFPPRFSGLQFPNYSSELNVNALELDDSALYLCASSPRVQSSYNEQFFGPGTRLTVL.

The chain has TRBV13 and TRBJ2-3; D is unclear. Germline V gives CDR1 PRHDT, CDR2 FYEKMQ (reference sequence). The CDR3 is 11 residues long. V shed 2 bases and J shed 7 bases, with 4 bases lying between them. CDR3 DNA sequence: TGTGCCAGCAGCTTACTTCATACGCAGTATTTT. This translates into CASSLLHTQYF.

The chain recombines TRBV7-9 with TRBJ2-2; D is perhaps TRBD2 (5 bases). Germline-derived CDR1 and CDR2 are SEHNR and FQNEAQ (reference sequence). The CDR3 is 13 residues long. V lost 7 bases, J lost 3 bases, and 9 bases lay in between. The DNA of the CDR3 is TGTGCCAGCAAGCGGACCTACACCGGGGAGCTGTTTTTT. Protein sequence: CASKRTYTGELFF.

At least ten counts were recorded for this clone. The chain recombines TRBV11-2 with TRBJ2-1; 11 bases fit TRBD1. Trimming took 1 base from V and 7 from J; bases not matched to a gene: 6. Per germline, CDR1 SGHAT and CDR2 FQNNGV. The CDR3 has 16 residues. In nucleotides, the CDR3 is TGTGCCAGCAGCTTAGGAGGGACAGGGGGTTCAAATGAGCAGTTCTTC. Its translation is CASSLGGTGGSNEQFF.

The rearrangement joins TRBV19 to TRBJ2-7, with TRBD1 identical over 10 bases. The CDR3 extends over 13 amino acids. Germline V gene data show CDR1 as LNHDA and CDR2 as SQIVND (reference sequence). After removal of 8 bases from V and 5 bases from J, the junction contained 6 bases not matched to a gene. CDR3 protein: CASRGTGVDEQYF. The CDR3 DNA reads as TGTGCCAGTCGCGGGACAGGGGTCGACGAGCAGTACTTC. Full variable domain (missing parts from reference TRBV19 and TRBJ2-7): DGGITQSPKYLFRKEGQNVTLSCEQNLNHDAMYWYRQDPGQGLRLIYYSQIVNDFQKGDIAEGYSVSREKKESFPLTVTSAQKNPTAFYLCASRGTGVDEQYFGPGTRLTVT.

This chain joins TRBV28 and TRBJ1-5; possibly TRBD1 for D (5 bases). The CDR3 runs to 17 residues. V was shortened by 7 bases and J by 1 base, with 20 bases between the two germline ends. CDR1 and CDR2 from the germline V gene are MDHEN and SYDVKM. The chain's CDR3 is CASIHWRGAGSNQPQHF. CDR3 in DNA: TGTGCCAGCATCCACTGGAGGGGCGCGGGGAGCAATCAGCCCCAGCATTTT.

The chain is built from TRBV4-1 and TRBJ1-4, with 7 positions matching TRBD1. This CDR3 has 15 residues. The J segment lost 3 bases and the V segment lost 1 base, leaving 2 bases of the junction unmatched. Germline-derived CDR1 and CDR2 are MGHRA and YSYEKL. CDR3 sequence reads: CASSQGDSSNEKLFF. The CDR3 nucleotides read TGCGCCAGCAGCCAAGGGGACAGTTCTAATGAAAAACTGTTTTTT.

This clone showed up many times. This chain joins TRBV5-4 and TRBJ1-2; unclear D gene. Trimming shortened V by 3 bases and J by 2 bases, and 17 bases separated the two germline ends. This CDR3 is built from 16 residues. The germline V gene has CDR1 SGHNT and CDR2 YYREEE (reference sequence). The CDR3 reads CASSSMGRRENYGYTF. Here the CDR3 DNA reads TGTGCCAGCAGCTCCATGGGAAGGAGGGAGAACTATGGCTACACCTTC.